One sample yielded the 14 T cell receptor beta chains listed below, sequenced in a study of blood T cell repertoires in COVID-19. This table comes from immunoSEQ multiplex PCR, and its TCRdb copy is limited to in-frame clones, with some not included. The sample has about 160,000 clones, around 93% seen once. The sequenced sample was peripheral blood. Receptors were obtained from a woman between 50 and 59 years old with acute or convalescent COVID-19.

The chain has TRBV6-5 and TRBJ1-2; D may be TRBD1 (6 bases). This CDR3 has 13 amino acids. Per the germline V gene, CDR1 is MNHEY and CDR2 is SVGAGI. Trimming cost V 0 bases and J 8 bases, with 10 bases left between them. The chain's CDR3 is CASSYSQGLGYTF. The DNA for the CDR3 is TGTGCCAGCAGTTACTCTCAGGGGCTCGGCTACACCTTC.

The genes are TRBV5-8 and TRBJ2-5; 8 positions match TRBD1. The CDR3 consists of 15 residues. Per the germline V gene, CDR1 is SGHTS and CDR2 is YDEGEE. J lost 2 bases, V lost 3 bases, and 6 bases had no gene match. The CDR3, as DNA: TGTGCCAGCAGCTCCCCCGGGACAGGACAAGAGACCCAGTACTTC. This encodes CASSSPGTGQETQYF.

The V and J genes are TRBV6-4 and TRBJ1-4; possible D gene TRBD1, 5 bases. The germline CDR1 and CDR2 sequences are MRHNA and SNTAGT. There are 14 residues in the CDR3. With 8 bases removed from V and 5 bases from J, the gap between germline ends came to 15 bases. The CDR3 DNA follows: TGTGCCAGCCGACGAGACAGTCGAAATGAAAAACTGTTTTTT. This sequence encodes CASRRDSRNEKLFF.

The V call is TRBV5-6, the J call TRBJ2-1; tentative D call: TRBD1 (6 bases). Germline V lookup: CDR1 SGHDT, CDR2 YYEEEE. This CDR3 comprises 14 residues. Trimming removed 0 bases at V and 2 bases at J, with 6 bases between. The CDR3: CASSLEGAYNEQFF. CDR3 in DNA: TGTGCCAGCAGCTTGGAGGGGGCCTACAATGAGCAGTTCTTC.

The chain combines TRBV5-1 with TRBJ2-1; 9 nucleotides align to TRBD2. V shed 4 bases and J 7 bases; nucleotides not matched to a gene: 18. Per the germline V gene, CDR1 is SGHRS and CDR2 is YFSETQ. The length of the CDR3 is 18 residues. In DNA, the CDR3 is TGCGCCAGCAGCCCCGGCCACGGCGGGGGGGCCGGGAGGAATGAGCAGTTCTTC. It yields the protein CASSPGHGGGAGRNEQFF.

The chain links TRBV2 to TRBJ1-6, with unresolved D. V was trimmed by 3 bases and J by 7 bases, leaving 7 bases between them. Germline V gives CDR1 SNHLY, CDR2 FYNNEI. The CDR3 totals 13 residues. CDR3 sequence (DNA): TGTGCCAGCAGTGAGCGGGGAAATTCACCCCTCCACTTT. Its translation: CASSERGNSPLHF.

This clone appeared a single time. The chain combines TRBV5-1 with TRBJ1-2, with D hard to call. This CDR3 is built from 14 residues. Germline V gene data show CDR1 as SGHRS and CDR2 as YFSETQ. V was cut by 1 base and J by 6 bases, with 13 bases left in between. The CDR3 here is CASSLFAAADGYTF. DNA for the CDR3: TGCGCCAGCAGCTTGTTCGCGGCGGCTGATGGCTACACCTTC.

CDR3 region: CASSLDVGANTEAFF. The CDR3 nucleotides are TGTGCCAGCAGCTTAGATGTGGGCGCGAACACTGAAGCTTTCTTT. The J gene is TRBJ1-1, the V gene TRBV11-2; D ambiguous. There are 15 residues in the CDR3. The germline CDR1 and CDR2 sequences are SGHAT and FQNNGV. The ends were cut back, 0 bases at V and 1 base at J, with 9 bases in the middle.

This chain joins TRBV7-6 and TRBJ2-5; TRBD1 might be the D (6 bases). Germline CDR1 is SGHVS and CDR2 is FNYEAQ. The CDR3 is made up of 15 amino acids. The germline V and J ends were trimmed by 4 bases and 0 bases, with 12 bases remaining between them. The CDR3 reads CASSYRATYQETQYF. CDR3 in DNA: TGTGCCAGCAGCTACAGGGCTACGTACCAAGAGACCCAGTACTTC.

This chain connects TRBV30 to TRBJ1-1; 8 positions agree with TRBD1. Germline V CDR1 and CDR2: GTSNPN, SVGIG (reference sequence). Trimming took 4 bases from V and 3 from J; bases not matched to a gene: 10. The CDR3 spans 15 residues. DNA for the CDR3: TGTGCCTGGACCTCAGGGGGCGATTTGGACACTGAAGCTTTCTTT. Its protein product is CAWTSGGDLDTEAFF.

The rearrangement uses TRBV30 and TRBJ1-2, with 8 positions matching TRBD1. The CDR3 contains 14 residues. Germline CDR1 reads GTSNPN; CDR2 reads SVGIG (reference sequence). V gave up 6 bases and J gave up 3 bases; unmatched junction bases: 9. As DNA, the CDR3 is TGTGCCTGTCGGACAGGGAGAGGGGACTATGGCTACACCTTC. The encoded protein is CACRTGRGDYGYTF.

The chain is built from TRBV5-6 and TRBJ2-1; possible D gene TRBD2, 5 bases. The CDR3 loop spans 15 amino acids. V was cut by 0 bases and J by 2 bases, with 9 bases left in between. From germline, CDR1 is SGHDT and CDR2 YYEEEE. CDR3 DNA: TGTGCCAGCAGCTTGGAGGGTAGCGCCTACAATGAGCAGTTCTTC. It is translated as CASSLEGSAYNEQFF.

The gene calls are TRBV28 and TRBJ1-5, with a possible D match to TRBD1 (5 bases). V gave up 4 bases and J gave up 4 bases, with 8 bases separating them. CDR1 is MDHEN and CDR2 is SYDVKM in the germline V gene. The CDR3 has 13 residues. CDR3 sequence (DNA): TGTGCCAGCAGTTGGGCAGGGAATCAGCCCCAGCATTTT. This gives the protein CASSWAGNQPQHF.

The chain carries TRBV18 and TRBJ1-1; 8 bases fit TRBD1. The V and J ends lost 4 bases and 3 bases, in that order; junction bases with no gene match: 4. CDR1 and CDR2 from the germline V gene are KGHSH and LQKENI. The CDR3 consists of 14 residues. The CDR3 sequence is CASSQVTGDTEAFF. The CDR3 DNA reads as TGTGCCAGCTCACAGGTGACAGGGGACACTGAAGCTTTCTTT.